This passage covers 29 T cell receptor beta chains from one sample sequenced in a study of shared clonotypes between healthy human individuals. Generated by immunoSEQ multiplex PCR, the TCRdb table keeps only in-frame clones and is missing some. Of approximately 2.4 million clones in the sample, more than 90% are singletons; the top ten hold roughly 0.13%. Material for sequencing was naive CD4+ T cells sorted from blood. The subset denotes: CD45RA+ positively selected. These receptors all stem from a man younger than 35 in good health.

As to this clone: One junction end does not reproduce the germline sequence, and a read error may be involved. Written as DNA, the CDR3 is TGTGCTAGCAGCCAGACAGGCCAAGAGACCCAGTACTTC. It encodes CASSQTGQETQYF. The chain recombines TRBV7-7 with TRBJ2-5; D perhaps matches TRBD1 (6 bases). The CDR3 is 13 residues long. The germline CDR1 and CDR2 sequences are SSHAT and FNYEAQ (reference sequence).

Only a few counts were recorded for this clone. V usage is TRBV5-6 and J usage is TRBJ1-2; 7 bases fit TRBD1. Per germline, CDR1 SGHDT and CDR2 YYEEEE. The CDR3 has 14 amino acids. With 0 bases clipped from V and 7 bases from J, the junction kept 6 bases outside the gene matches. The DNA of the CDR3 is TGTGCCAGCAGCTTGGGGAGGGGGCGAGGTGGCTACACCTTC. Its translation: CASSLGRGRGGYTF.

The chain is built from TRBV7-8 and TRBJ1-5; D is undetermined. The germline V gene encodes CDR1 SGHVS and CDR2 FQNEAQ. V dropped 5 bases and J dropped 6 bases, with 11 bases sitting between them. The CDR3 is 13 amino acids. The CDR3 region is CASSHRFRQPQHF. The CDR3 nucleotides read TGTGCCAGCAGCCACAGATTCCGTCAGCCCCAGCATTTT.

The chain joins TRBV11-2 to TRBJ1-2, with D perhaps TRBD1 (5 bases). Germline values: CDR1 SGHAT, CDR2 FQNNGV. Trimming removed 2 bases from V and 7 bases from J, with 14 bases in between. This CDR3 is 14 amino acids long. The CDR3 reads CASSLTLGTSGYTF. The CDR3 DNA reads TGTGCCAGCAGCTTAACCCTGGGGACGTCTGGCTACACCTTC.

For this clone: At one end, the junction sequence differs from germline, possibly due to a read error. The CDR3: CASSEWEGTGVF. The CDR3 DNA reads as TGTGCCAGCAGTGAATGGGAGGGGACGGGGGTCTTC. The gene calls are TRBV25-1 and TRBJ2-1, with TRBD2 matching 7 bases. Germline CDR1 and CDR2: MGHDK and SYGVNS. CDR3 size: 12 residues. Supplemented by reference TRBV25-1 and TRBJ2-1, the full variable domain reads EADIYQTPRYLVIGTGKKITLECSQTMGHDKMYWYQQDPGMELHLIHYSYGVNSTEKGDLSSESTVSRIRTEHFPLTLESARPSHTSQYLCASSEWEGTGVFGPGTRLTVL.

This rearrangement joins TRBV7-2 to TRBJ2-3; 10 bases line up with TRBD2. The J segment lost 3 bases and the V segment lost 1 base, leaving 7 bases of the junction unmatched. The CDR3 has 17 residues. Germline loops: CDR1 SGHTA, CDR2 FQGNSA. CDR3 in DNA: TGTGCCAGCAGCTTAGTAGGGTCTAGCGGGAGAACAGATACGCAGTATTTT. Encoded protein: CASSLVGSSGRTDTQYF.

The chain recombines TRBV10-2 with TRBJ2-3, with D perhaps TRBD2 (5 bases). This CDR3 comprises 13 residues. Trimming pared 5 bases from V and 7 bases from J, leaving 13 bases between. Looked up from germline, CDR1 is WSHSY and CDR2 is SAAADI. The CDR3 sequence: CASSRDGVNTQYF. The CDR3 DNA reads as TGCGCCAGCAGTCGAGACGGGGTAAATACGCAGTATTTT.

This chain uses TRBV7-2 with TRBJ2-2, with 7 bases that match TRBD1. J was trimmed by 3 bases and V by 1 base; bases with no gene match: 8. The CDR3 runs 17 residues. Per germline, CDR1 SGHTA and CDR2 FQGNSA. The CDR3: CASSLVATGSDTGELFF. CDR3 DNA: TGTGCCAGCAGCTTAGTAGCGACAGGGTCGGACACCGGGGAGCTGTTTTTT.

The genes are TRBV27 and TRBJ1-1, with D possibly being TRBD1 (5 bases). CDR1 is MNHEY, CDR2 SMNVEV, per germline (reference sequence). V was trimmed by 5 bases and J by 5 bases, leaving 15 bases between them. CDR3 length equals 14 residues. The CDR3 DNA follows: TGTGCCAGCAGTCCACGGGGGGTAGGGACTGAAGCTTTCTTT. This sequence encodes CASSPRGVGTEAFF.

The rearrangement joins TRBV6-5 to TRBJ1-3; TRBD1 agrees at 12 bases. Germline CDR1 MNHEY, CDR2 SVGAGI. CDR3 length: 15 amino acids. V was clipped by 6 bases and J by 2 bases; unmatched bases: 2. The CDR3 is CASSRDRGPGNTIYF. DNA for the CDR3: TGTGCCAGCAGCCGGGACAGGGGGCCTGGAAACACCATATATTTT.

This rearrangement joins TRBV4-1 to TRBJ2-1; 9 bases line up with TRBD1. CDR3 length: 13 amino acids. J was trimmed by 16 bases and V by 3 bases; bases with no gene match: 10. The germline V gene has CDR1 MGHRA and CDR2 YSYEKL. The CDR3 reads CASSQVDRDREFF. CDR3 sequence (DNA): TGCGCCAGCAGCCAGGTAGACCGGGACAGGGAATTCTTC.

On this clone: The sample holds other DNA sequences that translate to the same CDR3. The V and J genes are TRBV5-1 and TRBJ1-1; no definite D call. Germline-derived CDR1 and CDR2 are SGHRS and YFSETQ. Between the trimmed V and J ends, which lost 0 bases and 0 bases, there was a span of 6 bases. This CDR3 comprises 14 residues. DNA of the CDR3: TGCGCCAGCAGCTTGGAGCGGCTGAACACTGAAGCTTTCTTT. Encoded protein: CASSLERLNTEAFF.

The chain employs TRBV5-1 and TRBJ2-1; 7 bases align to TRBD2. The CDR3 length is 15 residues. With V trimmed by 0 bases and J by 4 bases, 4 bases remained unmatched. Germline CDR1 reads SGHRS; CDR2 reads YFSETQ. The CDR3 nucleotides read TGCGCCAGCAGCTTGGGGGGGACTAATTACAATGAGCAGTTCTTC. Translated, it gives CASSLGGTNYNEQFF.

The chain joins TRBV28 to TRBJ1-2; possible D gene TRBD1, 5 bases. V was clipped by 8 bases and J by 7 bases, with 17 bases between them. The CDR3 totals 13 residues. The germline V gene encodes CDR1 MDHEN and CDR2 SYDVKM. The CDR3 region is CASVGGGVSGYTF. CDR3 DNA: TGTGCCAGCGTCGGCGGGGGGGTTTCTGGCTACACCTTC.

The chain combines TRBV7-8 with TRBJ1-2, with 11 bases identical to TRBD1. The ends lost 5 bases at V and 8 bases at J; junction bases unmatched: 7. The germline gives CDR1 SGHVS, CDR2 FQNEAQ. The CDR3 has 14 residues. CDR3 region: CASSPGQGAGGYTF. The CDR3 DNA is TGTGCCAGCAGCCCCGGACAGGGGGCGGGGGGCTACACCTTC.

On this clone: Different DNA sequences within this sample yield the same CDR3. J is TRBJ1-6 and V is TRBV18; maybe TRBD1 (5 bases). The CDR3 is 14 residues long. The germline gives CDR1 KGHSH, CDR2 LQKENI. V was cut by 6 bases and J by 3 bases, with 9 bases left in between. The CDR3 DNA reads as TGTGCCAGCTCCCCAGACAGCTATAATTCACCCCTCCACTTT. Amino acids: CASSPDSYNSPLHF.

The chain recombines TRBV2 with TRBJ1-5; 7 nucleotides align to TRBD1. The CDR3 sequence is 14 residues long. Unmatched junction bases numbered 9, after V lost 8 bases and J lost 5 bases. CDR1 is SNHLY and CDR2 is FYNNEI in the germline V gene. The CDR3 DNA is TGTGCCAGCTCCCACGACAGGGCAGATCAGCCCCAGCATTTT. Translation gives CASSHDRADQPQHF.

This rearrangement joins TRBV5-4 to TRBJ1-6; tentatively, D is TRBD1 (6 bases). The V and J ends lost 9 bases and 1 base respectively, with 14 bases between them. Germline values: CDR1 SGHNT, CDR2 YYREEE (reference sequence). This CDR3 spans 15 amino acids. CDR3 sequence reads: CATRVGGSYNSPLHF. The DNA of the CDR3 is TGTGCCACACGGGTAGGGGGATCCTATAATTCACCCCTCCACTTT.

The chain joins TRBV5-1 to TRBJ2-3; 11 bases line up with TRBD2. The CDR3 runs 18 residues. Germline lookup yields CDR1 SGHRS and CDR2 YFSETQ. J was trimmed by 0 bases and V by 4 bases; bases with no gene match: 10. For the CDR3, the DNA is TGCGCCAGCAGCACAGGCATACTAGCGGGGGTTAGCACAGATACGCAGTATTTT. Translated, it gives CASSTGILAGVSTDTQYF.

There are a few counts of this clone. The same CDR3 can be traced to other DNA sequences in this sample. The chain links TRBV25-1 to TRBJ1-1; 7 bases map to TRBD1. Per the germline V gene, CDR1 is MGHDK and CDR2 is SYGVNS. The junction had 5 bases not matched to a gene; V was cut back by 6 bases and J by 1 base. CDR3 size: 14 residues. CDR3 sequence: CASRRQGENTEAFF. The CDR3, as DNA: TGTGCCAGCAGAAGACAGGGCGAGAACACTGAAGCTTTCTTT.

The V gene is TRBV5-1, the J gene TRBJ2-7; 9 positions match TRBD1. The V gene's germline CDR1 is SGHRS and CDR2 YFSETQ. CDR3 size: 15 residues. V lost 4 bases, J lost 1 base, and 6 bases stayed unmatched. The CDR3 spells CASSVGTGNSYEQYF. The CDR3 DNA follows: TGCGCCAGCAGCGTTGGGACAGGGAATTCCTACGAGCAGTACTTC.

The J gene is TRBJ1-1, the V gene TRBV25-1; maybe TRBD1 (5 bases). Trimming shortened V by 5 bases and J by 3 bases, and 13 bases separated the two germline ends. Germline V gene sequence: CDR1 MGHDK, CDR2 SYGVNS. This CDR3 is built from 14 residues. CDR3 protein: CASSREGPYTEAFF. The CDR3 region has the DNA TGTGCCAGCAGTAGGGAGGGGCCGTACACTGAAGCTTTCTTT.

This chain links TRBV4-3 with TRBJ1-3; a weak D match, TRBD1 (6 bases). The CDR3 contains 16 residues. The ends were cut back, 1 base at V and 2 bases at J, with 12 bases in the middle. CDR1 LGHNA and CDR2 YSLEER come from the germline V gene. CDR3 bases: TGCGCCAGCAGCCAAGGCGGCACAGGGACTGGAAACACCATATATTTT. This encodes CASSQGGTGTGNTIYF.

The chain combines TRBV19 with TRBJ1-2; D perhaps matches TRBD1 (6 bases). From germline, CDR1 is LNHDA and CDR2 SQIVND (reference sequence). The CDR3 has 16 residues. Trimming removed 6 bases at V and 5 bases at J, with 22 bases between. CDR3 sequence reads: CASSLDRRSRSYGYTF. DNA of the CDR3: TGTGCCAGTAGCCTCGACAGGCGAAGTCGCTCTTATGGCTACACCTTC.

Notes on this clone: The identical CDR3 is also encoded by other nucleotide sequences in the sample. The rearrangement links TRBV7-2 to TRBJ2-3; D call uncertain. Deletions cut 3 bases from V and 3 bases from J, with 4 bases between. This CDR3 comprises 12 residues. From germline, CDR1 is SGHTA and CDR2 FQGNSA. CDR3 DNA sequence: TGTGCCAGCAGCTTTGGAACAGATACGCAGTATTTT. Protein product: CASSFGTDTQYF.

On this clone: This specimen includes other DNA sequences encoding the same CDR3. The chain joins TRBV5-1 to TRBJ1-2; tentative D call: TRBD1 (6 bases). The V and J ends lost 5 bases and 3 bases respectively, with 11 bases between them. CDR3 length: 13 residues. Looked up from germline, CDR1 is SGHRS and CDR2 is YFSETQ. The CDR3 region has the DNA TGCGCCAGCAGTTTACAGGGAGACTATGGCTACACCTTC. Translation: CASSLQGDYGYTF.

To note about this clone: Different DNA sequences within this sample yield the same CDR3. The chain joins TRBV2 to TRBJ1-1; no definite D call. The CDR3 is 13 residues long. Germline loops: CDR1 SNHLY, CDR2 FYNNEI. V was trimmed by 1 base and J by 1 base, leaving 4 bases between them. CDR3 amino acids: CASSEGRNTEAFF. The CDR3 DNA reads TGTGCCAGCAGTGAAGGCAGGAACACTGAAGCTTTCTTT. Using reference TRBV2 and TRBJ1-1 for the parts outside the CDR3, the full variable domain is EPEVTQTPSHQVTQMGQEVILRCVPISNHLYFYWYRQILGQKVEFLVSFYNNEISEKSEIFDDQFSVERPDGSNFTLKIRSTKLEDSAMYFCASSEGRNTEAFFGQGTRLTVV.

The chain is built from TRBV23-1 and TRBJ2-7, with TRBD1 matching 8 bases. TRBV23-1 is classed as an ORF, of uncertain function. Germline trimming cut 2 bases from V and 2 bases from J; bases unmatched to any gene: 14. There are 18 residues in the CDR3. CDR3 DNA: TGCGCCAGCAGTCAAGAGAGCCCCGGGACAGGCCCTACCTACGAGCAGTACTTC. This sequence encodes CASSQESPGTGPTYEQYF.

The chain recombines TRBV6-4 with TRBJ2-1, with D possibly TRBD2 on 5 matching bases. The CDR3 covers 15 residues. Between the trimmed V and J ends, which lost 4 bases and 2 bases, there was a span of 12 bases. Germline V gives CDR1 MRHNA, CDR2 SNTAGT. The CDR3 coding sequence is TGTGCCAGCAGTGCTCGGAGCGGACCCTACAATGAGCAGTTCTTC. Its protein is CASSARSGPYNEQFF.